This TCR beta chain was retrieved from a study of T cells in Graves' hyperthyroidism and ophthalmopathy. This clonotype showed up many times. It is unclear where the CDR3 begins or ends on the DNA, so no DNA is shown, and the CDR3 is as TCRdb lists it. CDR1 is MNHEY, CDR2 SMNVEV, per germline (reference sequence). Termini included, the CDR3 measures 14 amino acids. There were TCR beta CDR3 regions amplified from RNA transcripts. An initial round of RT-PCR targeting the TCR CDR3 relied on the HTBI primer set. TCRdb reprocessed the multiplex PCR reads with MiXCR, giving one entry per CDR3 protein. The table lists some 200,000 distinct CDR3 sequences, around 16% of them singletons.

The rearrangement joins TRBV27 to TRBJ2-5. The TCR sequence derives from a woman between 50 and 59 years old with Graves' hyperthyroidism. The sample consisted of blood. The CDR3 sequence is CASSKSLYQETQYF.